The 24 T cell receptor beta chains in this list originate from one sample, sequenced in a study of cytomegalovirus exposure and HLA in healthy donors. PCR employed 60 Vbeta and 13 Jbeta primers. TCRdb's table, derived via immunoSEQ multiplex PCR, lists solely in-frame clones and lacks some. The table includes about 140,000 clones, roughly 75% detected once. Sequenced input: PBMCs. The source of these receptors is a man aged 25 to 40 in good health and CMV-seronegative.

In this sample, this clone turned up once. In DNA form, the CDR3 reads TGTGCCAGCAGCCCCACAGGGCTGAACACTGAAGCTTTCTTT. This sequence encodes CASSPTGLNTEAFF. The J gene is TRBJ1-1, the V gene TRBV7-9; a possible D gene is TRBD1 (6 bases). This CDR3 is built from 14 residues. CDR1 and CDR2 (germline): SEHNR, FQNEAQ (reference sequence). V was cut by 5 bases and J by 0 bases, with 10 bases left in between.

This chain connects TRBV27 to TRBJ2-2; 8 nucleotides align to TRBD1. The V gene end was trimmed by 5 bases and the J gene end by 1 base; junction bases not matched to a gene: 9. Germline V gives CDR1 MNHEY, CDR2 SMNVEV (reference sequence). This CDR3 region has 17 residues. The CDR3 here is CASSRRSGGMNTGELFF. The DNA of the CDR3 is TGTGCCAGCAGTCGTCGGTCAGGGGGCATGAACACCGGGGAGCTGTTTTTT.

V gene TRBV6-5 combines with J gene TRBJ2-4; tentatively, D is TRBD2 (6 bases). The V end was cut by 4 bases, the J end by 8 bases, with 15 bases between. CDR3 length equals 14 residues. Germline-derived CDR1 and CDR2 are MNHEY and SVGAGI. The CDR3 bases are TGTGCCAGCAGTTGGGGTTCTACGGGGGACATTCAGTACTTC. It encodes CASSWGSTGDIQYF.

The chain uses TRBV28 and TRBJ1-2, with D maybe TRBD1 (6 bases). Trimming took 2 bases from V and 4 from J, leaving 14 bases between them. This CDR3 contains 15 residues. Germline V gene sequence: CDR1 MDHEN, CDR2 SYDVKM. The CDR3 DNA reads TGTGCCAGCAGTTTACTCTCCCGGACAGCCTATGGCTACACCTTC. Its translation is CASSLLSRTAYGYTF.

The chain joins TRBV2 to TRBJ2-2; a possible D gene is TRBD2 (5 bases). Germline loops: CDR1 SNHLY, CDR2 FYNNEI. Trimming took 8 bases from V and 2 from J, leaving 15 bases between them. The CDR3 covers 15 residues. DNA of the CDR3: TGTGCCAGCCAGGCAGGCGGAGGAAACACCGGGGAGCTGTTTTTT. Residues: CASQAGGGNTGELFF.

V usage is TRBV25-1 and J usage is TRBJ2-7; 9 bases align to TRBD1. Germline CDR1 is MGHDK and CDR2 is SYGVNS. The CDR3 has 13 amino acids. V shed 8 bases and J 5 bases; nucleotides not matched to a gene: 7. CDR3 in amino acids: CASADRGLDEQYF. CDR3 sequence (DNA): TGTGCCAGCGCGGACAGGGGACTCGACGAGCAGTACTTC.

V is TRBV2 and J is TRBJ2-1; 7 bases are a match to TRBD1. With 5 bases clipped from V and 8 bases from J, the junction kept 6 bases outside the gene matches. CDR1 is SNHLY, CDR2 FYNNEI, per germline. The CDR3 length is 13 residues. The CDR3 here is CASSWDRMDEQFF. CDR3 DNA sequence: TGTGCCAGCAGTTGGGACAGAATGGATGAGCAGTTCTTC.

The chain employs TRBV14 and TRBJ2-5; 13 positions match TRBD2. Germline CDR1 is SGHDN and CDR2 is FVKESK. The CDR3 has 16 amino acids. J gave up 7 bases and V 3 bases, and 8 bases lay outside the gene matches. CDR3 loop: CASSQRTSGSLGTQYF. CDR3 coding DNA: TGTGCCAGCAGCCAGCGGACTAGCGGGAGCTTAGGGACCCAGTACTTC.

The gene calls are TRBV29-1 and TRBJ2-7, with TRBD2 matching over 10 bases. This CDR3 region has 13 residues. V shed 2 bases, J shed 2 bases, and the junction held 0 bases outside the gene matches. Germline V gene lookup returns CDR1 SQVTM and CDR2 ANQGSEA. Here the CDR3 reads CSVELAGAYEQYF. The CDR3 DNA sequence: TGCAGCGTTGAACTAGCGGGAGCCTACGAGCAGTACTTC.

As regards this clone: A junction boundary mismatches the germline segment, possibly from a read error. The chain uses TRBV7-7 and TRBJ1-3, with D tentatively TRBD1 (5 bases). Germline V gene sequence: CDR1 SSHAT, CDR2 FNYEAQ (reference sequence). This CDR3 region has 16 residues. The CDR3 region has the DNA TGTGCTAGCAAGCCCCAAAGGGGAACTTTTGGAAACACCATATATTTT. Protein product: CASKPQRGTFGNTIYF.

The V call is TRBV7-3, the J call TRBJ2-2, with D possibly TRBD1 on 6 matching bases. Germline CDR1 SGHTA, CDR2 FQGTGA. V lost 1 base, J lost 6 bases, and 9 bases lay in between. The CDR3 totals 14 residues. The CDR3, as DNA: TGTGCCAGCAGCTTAAATTCAGGGGCCGGGGAGCTGTTTTTT. This translates into CASSLNSGAGELFF.

V is TRBV7-2 and J is TRBJ2-7; 16 nucleotides agree with TRBD2. Germline V CDR1 and CDR2: SGHTA, FQGNSA. This CDR3 contains 18 residues. J gave up 2 bases and V 5 bases, and 9 bases lay outside the gene matches. CDR3 loop: CASSTGTSGRALTYEQYF. The CDR3, as DNA: TGTGCCAGCAGCACAGGGACTAGCGGGAGGGCCTTAACCTACGAGCAGTACTTC.

This clone has just one count. This chain joins TRBV10-2 and TRBJ2-7; 10 bases agree with TRBD2. Trimming cost V 4 bases and J 0 bases; bases outside gene matches: 18. The CDR3 has 20 residues. Germline V lookup: CDR1 WSHSY, CDR2 SAAADI. The CDR3 here is CASSAARRGLALKSSYEQYF. In DNA form, the CDR3 reads TGCGCCAGCAGTGCGGCCCGCCGGGGACTAGCGCTAAAGAGCTCCTACGAGCAGTACTTC.

This clone appeared once. V usage is TRBV28 and J usage is TRBJ2-5, with TRBD2 identical over 12 bases. In germline, CDR1 is MDHEN, CDR2 SYDVKM. V was pared by 3 bases and J by 5 bases, with 10 bases of the junction left unmatched. The CDR3 extends over 17 amino acids. CDR3 residues: CASSFILAGGPGETQYF. The CDR3 DNA sequence: TGTGCCAGCAGTTTTATCCTAGCGGGAGGGCCCGGGGAGACCCAGTACTTC.

The V and J genes are TRBV27 and TRBJ2-7; TRBD1 might be the D (6 bases). The CDR3 contains 16 residues. Trimming took off 8 bases at V and 0 bases at J, with 20 bases between the two ends. Germline lookup yields CDR1 MNHEY and CDR2 SMNVEV (reference sequence). CDR3 in DNA: TGTGCCAGCCGGACCATACAGGGTGGAGGCTCCTACGAGCAGTACTTC. Its translation: CASRTIQGGGSYEQYF.

The V call is TRBV28, the J call TRBJ2-7, with TRBD1 matching over 10 bases. The CDR3 length is 15 residues. V lost 5 bases, J lost 2 bases, and 6 bases stayed unmatched. Germline CDR1 and CDR2: MDHEN and SYDVKM. In DNA form, the CDR3 reads TGTGCCAGCAGTCCTCCGGGACAGGGGACCTACGAGCAGTACTTC. This codes for CASSPPGQGTYEQYF.

The chain is built from TRBV5-1 and TRBJ2-3; D is possibly TRBD1 (6 bases). The germline V and J ends were trimmed by 0 bases and 0 bases, with 8 bases remaining between them. Germline V gene data show CDR1 as SGHRS and CDR2 as YFSETQ. This CDR3 contains 15 residues. In DNA, the CDR3 is TGCGCCAGCAGCTTGGTACAGGGAAGCACAGATACGCAGTATTTT. Translation: CASSLVQGSTDTQYF.

This clone was recorded only once. The J gene is TRBJ2-3, the V gene TRBV6-1, with 14 bases fitting TRBD2. The CDR3 runs to 19 residues. Germline V gives CDR1 MNHNS, CDR2 SASEGT. J was trimmed by 3 bases and V by 4 bases; bases with no gene match: 12. CDR3 sequence reads: CASSGRGLAGALRTDTQYF. CDR3 sequence (DNA): TGTGCCAGCAGTGGGCGGGGACTAGCGGGGGCCCTACGAACAGATACGCAGTATTTT.

In its sample, this clone was seen a few times. This chain uses TRBV19 with TRBJ2-1, with 7 bases matching TRBD2. Losses at the gene ends were 3 bases for V and 2 bases for J; bases not matched to a gene: 4. The V gene's germline CDR1 is LNHDA and CDR2 SQIVND (reference sequence). The CDR3 is 15 amino acids. Written as DNA, the CDR3 is TGTGCCAGTAGTATTTCGCTAGCGGCCTACAATGAGCAGTTCTTC. Its translation: CASSISLAAYNEQFF.

This clone was seen only once. The chain has TRBV10-1 and TRBJ2-7; D ambiguous. CDR3 length equals 14 residues. Germline CDR1 is WNHNN and CDR2 is SYGVQD (reference sequence). V was clipped by 3 bases and J by 2 bases, with 11 bases between them. The CDR3 here is CASSDARSPYEQYF. CDR3 DNA sequence: TGCGCCAGCAGTGACGCCAGGTCACCCTACGAGCAGTACTTC.

The CDR3 DNA reads TGTGCCAGCAGCTTAGACTCCGGAAACACCATATATTTT. This translates into CASSLDSGNTIYF. The rearrangement links TRBV7-9 to TRBJ1-3; D remains ambiguous. The CDR3 is 13 residues long. With 1 base removed from V and 4 bases from J, the gap between germline ends came to 5 bases. Germline lookup yields CDR1 SEHNR and CDR2 FQNEAQ (reference sequence).

The rearrangement uses TRBV6-5 and TRBJ2-5, with D possibly matching TRBD2 (7 bases). This CDR3 has 14 amino acids. The V and J ends lost 7 bases and 4 bases respectively, with 16 bases between them. Germline assignment: CDR1 MNHEY and CDR2 SVGAGI. In nucleotides, the CDR3 is TGTGCCAGCACCCCAAGAGGGGGGGGAGAGACCCAGTACTTC. Protein sequence: CASTPRGGGETQYF.

The chain carries TRBV19 and TRBJ1-2; TRBD1 agrees at 7 bases. Unmatched junction bases numbered 12, after V lost 6 bases and J lost 5 bases. This CDR3 spans 15 amino acids. From germline, CDR1 is LNHDA and CDR2 SQIVND (reference sequence). The CDR3 spells CASSVTGSSLYGYTF. In DNA form, the CDR3 reads TGTGCCAGTAGCGTGACAGGGTCCTCCTTATATGGCTACACCTTC.

Concerning this clone itself: The junction differs from germline at one of its ends, possibly a read error. This chain uses TRBV6-1 with TRBJ1-6; TRBD1 is a possible D gene (6 bases). The CDR3 is made up of 15 amino acids. In germline, CDR1 is MNHNS, CDR2 SASEGT. CDR3 sequence (DNA): TGTGCCAGCAGTGTGACTCCGGGACATAATTCACCCCTCAACTTT. Amino acid sequence: CASSVTPGHNSPLNF.